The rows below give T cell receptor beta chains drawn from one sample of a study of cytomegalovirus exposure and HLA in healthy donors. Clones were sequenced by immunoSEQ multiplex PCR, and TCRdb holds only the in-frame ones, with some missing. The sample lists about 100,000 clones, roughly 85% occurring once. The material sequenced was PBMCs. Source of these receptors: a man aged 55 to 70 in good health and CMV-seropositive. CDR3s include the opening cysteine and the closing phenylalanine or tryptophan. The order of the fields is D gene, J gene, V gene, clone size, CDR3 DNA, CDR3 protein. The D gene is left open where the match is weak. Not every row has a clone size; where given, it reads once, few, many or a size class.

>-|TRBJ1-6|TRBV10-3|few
TGTGCCATCAGTGGGACAGAAGGTAATTCACCCCTCCACTTT
CAISGTEGNSPLHF
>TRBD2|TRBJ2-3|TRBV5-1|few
TGCGCCAGCAGCGCCGCTAGCGGGGGGATTACTAGCACAGATACGCAGTATTTT
CASSAASGGITSTDTQYF
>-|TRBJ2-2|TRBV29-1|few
TGCAGCGTTGAAGGGTGGGGGGCCGGGGAGCTGTTTTTT
CSVEGWGAGELFF
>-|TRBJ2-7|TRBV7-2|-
TGTGCCAGCAGCTTAGGATTCAGTTCCTACGAGCAGTACTTC
CASSLGFSSYEQYF
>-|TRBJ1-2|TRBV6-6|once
TGTGCCAGCAGAGTAATACAGGGTCAAAATGGCTACACCTTC
CASRVIQGQNGYTF
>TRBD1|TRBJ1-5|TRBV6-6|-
TGTGCCAGCAGCTTGACAGGGGGCCCTTTCAATCAGCCCCAGCATTTT
CASSLTGGPFNQPQHF
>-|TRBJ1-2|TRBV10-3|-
TGTGCCATCTCCCAGGGAAATGGCTACACCTTC
CAISQGNGYTF
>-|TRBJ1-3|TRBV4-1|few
TGCGCCAGCAGCCAAGATTGGGCAGGGTCTGGAAACACCATATATTTT
CASSQDWAGSGNTIYF
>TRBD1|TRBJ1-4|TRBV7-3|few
TGTGCCTCCTCACAGGGGGCTGGTGAAAAACTGTTTTTT
CASSQGAGEKLFF
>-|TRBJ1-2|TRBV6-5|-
TGTGCCAGCAGACCGCCCCAGGGCTATGGCTACACCTTC
CASRPPQGYGYTF
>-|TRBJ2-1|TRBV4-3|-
TGCGCCAGCAGCCAAAGCTCGCGGTGGGCCTACAATGAGCAGTTCTTC
CASSQSSRWAYNEQFF
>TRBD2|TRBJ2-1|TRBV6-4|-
TGTGCCGGCAGTCCCCGAACTAGCGGGGAGGGGAATGAGCAGTTCTTC
CAGSPRTSGEGNEQFF
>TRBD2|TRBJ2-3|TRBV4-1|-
TGCGCCAGCAGCCCCGGACTAGCGGGGGGGCTGAGATCAGATACGCAGTATTTT
CASSPGLAGGLRSDTQYF
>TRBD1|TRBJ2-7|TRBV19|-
TGTGCCACCCCCGGGACAGGGATATACGAGCAGTACTTC
CATPGTGIYEQYF
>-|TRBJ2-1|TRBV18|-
TGTGCCAGCTCACCAACTGTTGAGCAGTTCTTC
CASSPTVEQFF
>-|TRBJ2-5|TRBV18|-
TGTGCCAGCTCGCGCGAACAGGGGAGGGAGACCCAGTACTTC
CASSREQGRETQYF
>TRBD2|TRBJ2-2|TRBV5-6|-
TGTGCCAGCAGCTTGGGACTAGCGGGGTCCGGGGAGCTGTTTTTT
CASSLGLAGSGELFF
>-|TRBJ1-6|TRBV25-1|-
TGTGCCAGCAGTATCAGGACATCCTATAATTCACCCCTCCACTTT
CASSIRTSYNSPLHF
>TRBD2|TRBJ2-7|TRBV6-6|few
TGTGCCAGCAGGACAGCGGGGGGAATCTACGAGCAGTACTTC
CASRTAGGIYEQYF
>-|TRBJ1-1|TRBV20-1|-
TGCAGTGCTACTAAGAACACTGAAGCTTTCTTT
CSATKNTEAFF
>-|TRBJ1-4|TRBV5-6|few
TGTGCCAGCAGCTCCTTTGACAGATATAATGAAAAACTGTTTTTT
CASSSFDRYNEKLFF
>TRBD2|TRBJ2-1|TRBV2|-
TGTGCCAGCAGTGAAACTAGCGGGGGGTACAATGAGCAGTTCTTC
CASSETSGGYNEQFF
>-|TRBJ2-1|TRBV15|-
TGTGCCACCAGCAGAGATTTCGGGGGTTCCTACAATGAGCAGTTCTTC
CATSRDFGGSYNEQFF
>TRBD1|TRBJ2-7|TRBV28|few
TGTGCCAGCGGACAGGGCGGAGGGGGCGAGCAGTACTTC
CASGQGGGGEQYF
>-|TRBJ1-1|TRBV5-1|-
TGCGCCAGCTCGAGAGGGATAAACACTGAAGCTTTCTTT
CASSRGINTEAFF
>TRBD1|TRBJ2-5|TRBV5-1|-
TGCGCCAGCAGCTTAGGACAGGGAGGAGAAGAGACCCAGTACTTC
CASSLGQGGEETQYF
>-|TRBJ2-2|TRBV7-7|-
TGTGCCAGCAGCTTAGACTACCCACCCGGGGAGCTGTTTTTT
CASSLDYPPGELFF
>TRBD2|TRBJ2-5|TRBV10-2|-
TGCGCCAGCAGTTCGGGGGGGCGGTGGGAGACCCAGTACTTC
CASSSGGRWETQYF
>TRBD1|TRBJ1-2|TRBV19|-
TGTGCCAGTATGGCGGGGACAGTGAGGTATGGCTACACCTTC
CASMAGTVRYGYTF
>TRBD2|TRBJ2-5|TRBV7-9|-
TGTGCCAGCTGCTCCGGACTAGCGGGGGGGCAGACCCAGTACTTC
CASCSGLAGGQTQYF
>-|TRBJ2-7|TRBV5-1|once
TGCGCCAGCAGCTTGTTTGGCGGAACCTACGAGCAGTACTTC
CASSLFGGTYEQYF
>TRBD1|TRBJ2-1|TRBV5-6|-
TGTGCCAGCAGCTTGGCAAGGGGACCGGACAGGGTTTCGTACAATGAGCAGTTCTTC
CASSLARGPDRVSYNEQFF
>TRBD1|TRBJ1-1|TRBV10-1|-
TGCGCCAGCAGTTTCACAGGGGCAGGAGGCACTGAAGCTTTCTTT
CASSFTGAGGTEAFF
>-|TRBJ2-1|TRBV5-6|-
TGTGCCAGCAGCTTTTGGGCAGCCTCCTACAATGAGCAGTTCTTC
CASSFWAASYNEQFF
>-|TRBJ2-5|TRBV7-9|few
TGTGCCAGCAGCCGCTCGCTCGGGGGACAGCAGACCCAGTACTTC
CASSRSLGGQQTQYF
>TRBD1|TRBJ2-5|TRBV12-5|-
TGTGCTAGTGGGCCCGACACAGGGGGCGCAGAGACCCAGTACTTC
CASGPDTGGAETQYF
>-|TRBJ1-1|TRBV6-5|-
TGTGCCAGCAGCCTCAGGGAGGGGAACACTGAAGCTTTCTTT
CASSLREGNTEAFF
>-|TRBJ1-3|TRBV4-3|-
TGCGCCAGCAGCCAAGATCTACAGGGAAGGACTGGAAACACCATATATTTT
CASSQDLQGRTGNTIYF
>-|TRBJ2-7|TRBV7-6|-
TGTGCCAGCAGCCCCTTCGGAGTGGGGCAAGACGAGCAGTACTTC
CASSPFGVGQDEQYF
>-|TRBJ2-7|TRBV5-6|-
TGTGCCAGCAGCTTGCGCCGGGAGTACGAGCAGTACTTC
CASSLRREYEQYF
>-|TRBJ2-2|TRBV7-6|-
TGTGCCAGCAGTTCCAGGGCCGGGGAGCTGTTTTTT
CASSSRAGELFF
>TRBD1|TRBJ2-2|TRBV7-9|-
TGTGCCAGCAGCCACCGGGACAGGGAAACCGGGGAGCTGTTTTTT
CASSHRDRETGELFF
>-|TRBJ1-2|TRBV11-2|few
TGTGCCAGCAGCTTAAGTCAGGGAGGTCGGGGCTACACCTTC
CASSLSQGGRGYTF
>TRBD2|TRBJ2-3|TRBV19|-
TGTGCCAGTAGTCCGCGGACTAGCGGGGGGATGAATACGCAGTATTTT
CASSPRTSGGMNTQYF
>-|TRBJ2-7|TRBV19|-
TGTGCCAGTAAAGGGGTGGATTACGAGCAGTACTTC
CASKGVDYEQYF
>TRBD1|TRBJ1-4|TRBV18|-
TGTGCCAGCTCACCACCGGACAGGGGGCCTAATGAAAAACTGTTTTTT
CASSPPDRGPNEKLFF
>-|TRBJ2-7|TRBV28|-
TGTGCCAGCAACGAGGACTCCTACGAGCAGTACTTC
CASNEDSYEQYF
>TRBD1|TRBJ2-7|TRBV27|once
TGTGCCAGCACGGACAGGGCCCACGAGCAGTACTTC
CASTDRAHEQYF
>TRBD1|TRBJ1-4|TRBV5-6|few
TGTGCCAGCAGCCTCACAGGACAGGGGGCGGCAACTAATGAAAAACTGTTTTTT
CASSLTGQGAATNEKLFF
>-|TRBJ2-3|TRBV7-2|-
TGTGCCAGCAGCTTAGATTTTATAGATACGCAGTATTTT
CASSLDFIDTQYF
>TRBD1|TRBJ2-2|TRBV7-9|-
TGTGCCAGCAGCTCTTCTCGGACAGGGCCCTCGACCGGGGAGCTGTTTTTT
CASSSSRTGPSTGELFF
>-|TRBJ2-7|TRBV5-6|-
TGTGCCAGCAGCACAGGGGGGGTCTACGAGCAGTACTTC
CASSTGGVYEQYF
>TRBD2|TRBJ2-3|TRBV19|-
TGTGCCACCGGTGGGGGGGGAGATACGCAGTATTTT
CATGGGGDTQYF
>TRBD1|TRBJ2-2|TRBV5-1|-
TGCGCCAGCAGCATGGGACAGCCGAACACCGGGGAGCTGTTTTTT
CASSMGQPNTGELFF